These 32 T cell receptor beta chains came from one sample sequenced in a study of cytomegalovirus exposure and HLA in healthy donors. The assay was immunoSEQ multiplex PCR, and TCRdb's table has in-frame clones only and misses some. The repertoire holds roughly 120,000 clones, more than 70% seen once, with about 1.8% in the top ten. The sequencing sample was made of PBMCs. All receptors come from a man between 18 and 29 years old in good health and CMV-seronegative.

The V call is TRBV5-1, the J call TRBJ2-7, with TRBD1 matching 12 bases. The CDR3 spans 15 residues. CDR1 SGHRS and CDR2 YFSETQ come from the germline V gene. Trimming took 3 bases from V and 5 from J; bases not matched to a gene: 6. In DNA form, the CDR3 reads TGCGCCAGCAGCTCCCGGGACAGGGGGCTTCACGAGCAGTACTTC. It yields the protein CASSSRDRGLHEQYF.

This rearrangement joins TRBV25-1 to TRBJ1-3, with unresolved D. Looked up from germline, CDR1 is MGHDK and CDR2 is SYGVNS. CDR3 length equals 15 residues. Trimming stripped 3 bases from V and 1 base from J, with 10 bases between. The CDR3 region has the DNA TGTGCCAGCAGTGACAAGGGCGGGTCTGGAAACACCATATATTTT. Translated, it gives CASSDKGGSGNTIYF. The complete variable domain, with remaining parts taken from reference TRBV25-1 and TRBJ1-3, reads EADIYQTPRYLVIGTGKKITLECSQTMGHDKMYWYQQDPGMELHLIHYSYGVNSTEKGDLSSESTVSRIRTEHFPLTLESARPSHTSQYLCASSDKGGSGNTIYFGEGSWLTVV.

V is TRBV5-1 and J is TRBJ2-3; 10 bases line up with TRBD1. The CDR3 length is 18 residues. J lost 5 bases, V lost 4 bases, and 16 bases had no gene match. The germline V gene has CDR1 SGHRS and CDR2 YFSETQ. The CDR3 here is CASSRGVPGQGLLDTQYF. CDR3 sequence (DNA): TGCGCCAGCAGCCGCGGCGTGCCGGGACAGGGGCTCTTAGATACGCAGTATTTT.

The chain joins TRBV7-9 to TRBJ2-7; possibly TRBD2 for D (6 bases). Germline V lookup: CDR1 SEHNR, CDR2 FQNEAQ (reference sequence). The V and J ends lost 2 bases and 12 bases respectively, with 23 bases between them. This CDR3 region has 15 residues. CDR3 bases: TGTGCCAGCAGCTTATCTTCCCAGGTGGAGGGTGACCCGTACTTC. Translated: CASSLSSQVEGDPYF. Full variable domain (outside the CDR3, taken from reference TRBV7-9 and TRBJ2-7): DTGVSQNPRHKITKRGQNVTFRCDPISEHNRLYWYRQTLGQGPEFLTYFQNEAQLEKSRLLSDRFSAERPKGSFSTLEIQRTEQGDSAMYLCASSLSSQVEGDPYFGPGTRLTVT.

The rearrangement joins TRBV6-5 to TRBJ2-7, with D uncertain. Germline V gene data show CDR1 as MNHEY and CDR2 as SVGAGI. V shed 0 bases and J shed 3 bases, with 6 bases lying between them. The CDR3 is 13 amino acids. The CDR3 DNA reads TGTGCCAGCAGTTACTCACACAGCTACGAGCAGTACTTC. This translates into CASSYSHSYEQYF.

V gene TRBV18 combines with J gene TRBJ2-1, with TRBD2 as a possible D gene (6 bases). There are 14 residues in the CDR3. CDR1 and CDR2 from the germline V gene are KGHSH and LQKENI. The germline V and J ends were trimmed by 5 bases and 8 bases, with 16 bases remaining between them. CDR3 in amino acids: CASSIQLGGDEQFF. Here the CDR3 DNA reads TGTGCCAGCTCAATACAGTTGGGAGGCGATGAGCAGTTCTTC.

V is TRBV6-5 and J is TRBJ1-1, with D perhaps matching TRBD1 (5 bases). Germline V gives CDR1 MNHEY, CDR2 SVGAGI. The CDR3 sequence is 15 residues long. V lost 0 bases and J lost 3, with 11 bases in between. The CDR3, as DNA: TGTGCCAGCAGTTACTCGAACGAAGGGGACACTGAAGCTTTCTTT. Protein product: CASSYSNEGDTEAFF.

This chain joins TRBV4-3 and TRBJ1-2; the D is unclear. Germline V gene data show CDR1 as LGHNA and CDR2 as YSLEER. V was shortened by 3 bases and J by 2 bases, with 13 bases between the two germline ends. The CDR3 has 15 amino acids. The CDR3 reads CASSQEIQRNYGYTF. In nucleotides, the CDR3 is TGCGCCAGCAGCCAGGAAATACAGCGGAACTATGGCTACACCTTC.

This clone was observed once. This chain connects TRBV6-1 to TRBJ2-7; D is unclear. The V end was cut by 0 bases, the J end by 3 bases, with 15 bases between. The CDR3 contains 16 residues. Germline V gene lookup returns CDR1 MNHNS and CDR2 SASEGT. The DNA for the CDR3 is TGTGCCAGCAGTGAAGCGCAGTTTTCCCCCCTCTACGAGCAGTACTTC. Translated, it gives CASSEAQFSPLYEQYF.

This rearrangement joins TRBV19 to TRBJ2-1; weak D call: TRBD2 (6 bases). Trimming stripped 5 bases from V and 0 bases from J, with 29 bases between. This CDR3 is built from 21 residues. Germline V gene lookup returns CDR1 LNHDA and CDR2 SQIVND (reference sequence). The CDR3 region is CASSPVAAAGRLLSSYNEQFF. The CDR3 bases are TGTGCCAGTAGTCCCGTAGCGGCGGCAGGTCGACTGCTAAGCTCCTACAATGAGCAGTTCTTC. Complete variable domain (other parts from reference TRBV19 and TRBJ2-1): DGGITQSPKYLFRKEGQNVTLSCEQNLNHDAMYWYRQDPGQGLRLIYYSQIVNDFQKGDIAEGYSVSREKKESFPLTVTSAQKNPTAFYLCASSPVAAAGRLLSSYNEQFFGPGTRLTVL.

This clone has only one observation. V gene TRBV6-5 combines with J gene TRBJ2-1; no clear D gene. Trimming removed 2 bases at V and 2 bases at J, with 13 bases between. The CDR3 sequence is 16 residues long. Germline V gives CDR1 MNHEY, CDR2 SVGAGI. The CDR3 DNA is TGTGCCAGCAGTTACCAAGGCGGAAGAGCCTACAATGAGCAGTTCTTC. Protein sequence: CASSYQGGRAYNEQFF.

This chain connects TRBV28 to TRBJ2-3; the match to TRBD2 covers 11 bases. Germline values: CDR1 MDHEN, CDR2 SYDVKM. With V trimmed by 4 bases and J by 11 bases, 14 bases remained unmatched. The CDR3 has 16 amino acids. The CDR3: CASSSLAGGPAGMQYF. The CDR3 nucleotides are TGTGCCAGCAGTTCCCTAGCGGGGGGCCCGGCCGGAATGCAGTATTTT.

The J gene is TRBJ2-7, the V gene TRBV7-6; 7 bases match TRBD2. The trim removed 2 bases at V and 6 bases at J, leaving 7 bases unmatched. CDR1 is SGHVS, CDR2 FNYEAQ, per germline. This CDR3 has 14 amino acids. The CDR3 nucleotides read TGTGCCAGCAGCTTAAAGGCTCCTAGCGGCGAGCAGTACTTC. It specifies CASSLKAPSGEQYF.

The CDR3: CASNYRYGYTF. DNA for the CDR3: TGTGCCAGCAATTATCGTTATGGCTACACCTTC. The chain is built from TRBV28 and TRBJ1-2, with D unclear. CDR3 length: 11 residues. CDR1 MDHEN and CDR2 SYDVKM come from the germline V gene. Trimming left V 7 bases short and J 5 bases short, with 8 bases between.

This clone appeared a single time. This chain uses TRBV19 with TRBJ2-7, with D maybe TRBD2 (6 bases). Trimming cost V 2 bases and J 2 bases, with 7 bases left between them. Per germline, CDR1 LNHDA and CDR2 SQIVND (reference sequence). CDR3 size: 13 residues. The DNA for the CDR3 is TGTGCCAGTAGTATACGGGAGACCTACGAGCAGTACTTC. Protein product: CASSIRETYEQYF.

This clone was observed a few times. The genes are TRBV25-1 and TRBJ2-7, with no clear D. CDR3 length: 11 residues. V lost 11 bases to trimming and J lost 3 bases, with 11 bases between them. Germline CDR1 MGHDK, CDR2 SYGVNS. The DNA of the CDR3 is TGTGCCTCCCAGGATCTCTACGAGCAGTACTTC. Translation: CASQDLYEQYF.

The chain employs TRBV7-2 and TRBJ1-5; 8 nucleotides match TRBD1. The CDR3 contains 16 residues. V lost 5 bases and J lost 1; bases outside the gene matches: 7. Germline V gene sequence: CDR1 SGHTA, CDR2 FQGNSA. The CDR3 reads CASSQGTGRSNQPQHF. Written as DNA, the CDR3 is TGTGCCAGCAGCCAAGGGACAGGACGAAGCAATCAGCCCCAGCATTTT.

CDR3: CASSSGTGVQPQHF. The CDR3 DNA reads as TGCGCCAGCAGCTCTGGGACAGGGGTTCAGCCCCAGCATTTT. The rearrangement joins TRBV5-1 to TRBJ1-5; 10 positions agree with TRBD1. CDR3 length equals 14 residues. The J segment lost 6 bases and the V segment lost 3 bases, leaving 3 bases of the junction unmatched. From germline, CDR1 is SGHRS and CDR2 YFSETQ.

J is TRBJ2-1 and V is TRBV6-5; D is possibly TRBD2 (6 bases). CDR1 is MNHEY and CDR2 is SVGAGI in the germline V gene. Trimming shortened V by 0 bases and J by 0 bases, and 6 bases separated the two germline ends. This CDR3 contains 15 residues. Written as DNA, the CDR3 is TGTGCCAGCAGTTACTCCGGGAGCTCCTACAATGAGCAGTTCTTC. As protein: CASSYSGSSYNEQFF.

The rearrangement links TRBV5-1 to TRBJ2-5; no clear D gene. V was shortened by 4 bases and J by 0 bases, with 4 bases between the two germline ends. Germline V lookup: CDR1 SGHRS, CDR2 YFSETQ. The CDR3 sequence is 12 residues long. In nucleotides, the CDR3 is TGCGCCAGCAGCGTAGACCAAGAGACCCAGTACTTC. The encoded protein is CASSVDQETQYF. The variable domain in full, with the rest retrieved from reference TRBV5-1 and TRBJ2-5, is KAGVTQTPRYLIKTRGQQVTLSCSPISGHRSVSWYQQTPGQGLQFLFEYFSETQRNKGNFPGRFSGRQFSNSRSEMNVSTLELGDSALYLCASSVDQETQYFGPGTRLLVL.

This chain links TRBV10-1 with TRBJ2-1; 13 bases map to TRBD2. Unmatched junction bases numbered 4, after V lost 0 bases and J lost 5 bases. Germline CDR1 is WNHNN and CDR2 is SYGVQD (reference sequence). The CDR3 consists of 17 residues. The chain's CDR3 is CASSESIGLAGDNEQFF. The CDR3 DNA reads TGCGCCAGCAGTGAGTCGATAGGACTAGCGGGAGACAATGAGCAGTTCTTC.

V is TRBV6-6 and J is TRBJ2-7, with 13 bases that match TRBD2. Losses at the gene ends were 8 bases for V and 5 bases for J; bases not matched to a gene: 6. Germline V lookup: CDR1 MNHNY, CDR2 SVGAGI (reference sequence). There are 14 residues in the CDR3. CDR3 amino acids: CASRTSGRSHEQYF. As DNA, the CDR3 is TGTGCCAGCCGGACTAGCGGGAGAAGCCACGAGCAGTACTTC.

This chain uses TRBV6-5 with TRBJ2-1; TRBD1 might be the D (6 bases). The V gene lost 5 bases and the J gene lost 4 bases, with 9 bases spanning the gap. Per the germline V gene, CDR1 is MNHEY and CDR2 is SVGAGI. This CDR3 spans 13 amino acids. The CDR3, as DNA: TGTGCCAGCAGTAGGGGACAATACAATGAGCAGTTCTTC. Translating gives CASSRGQYNEQFF.

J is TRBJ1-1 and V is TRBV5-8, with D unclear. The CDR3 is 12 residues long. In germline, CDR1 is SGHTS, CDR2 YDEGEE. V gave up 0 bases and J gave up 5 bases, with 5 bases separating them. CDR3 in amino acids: CASSLVATEAFF. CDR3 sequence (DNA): TGTGCCAGCAGCTTGGTTGCGACTGAAGCTTTCTTT.

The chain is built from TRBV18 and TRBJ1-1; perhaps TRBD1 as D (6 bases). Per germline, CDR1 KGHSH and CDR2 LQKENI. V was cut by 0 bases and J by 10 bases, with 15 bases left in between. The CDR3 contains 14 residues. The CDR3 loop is CASSPPSTGSVAFF. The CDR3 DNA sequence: TGTGCCAGCTCACCACCGTCGACAGGTTCGGTAGCTTTCTTT.

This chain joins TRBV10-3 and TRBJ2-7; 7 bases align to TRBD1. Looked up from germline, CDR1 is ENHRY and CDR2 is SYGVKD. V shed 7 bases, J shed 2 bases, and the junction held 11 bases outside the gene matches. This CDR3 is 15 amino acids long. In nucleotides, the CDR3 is TGTGCCATCAATAGCCGGGACAGCGAACCCTACGAGCAGTACTTC. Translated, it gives CAINSRDSEPYEQYF.

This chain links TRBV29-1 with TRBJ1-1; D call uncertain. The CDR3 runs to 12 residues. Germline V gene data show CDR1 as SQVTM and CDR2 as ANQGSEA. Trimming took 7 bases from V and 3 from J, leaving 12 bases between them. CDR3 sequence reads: CSAKLGDTEAFF. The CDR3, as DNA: TGCAGCGCTAAGCTGGGAGACACTGAAGCTTTCTTT.

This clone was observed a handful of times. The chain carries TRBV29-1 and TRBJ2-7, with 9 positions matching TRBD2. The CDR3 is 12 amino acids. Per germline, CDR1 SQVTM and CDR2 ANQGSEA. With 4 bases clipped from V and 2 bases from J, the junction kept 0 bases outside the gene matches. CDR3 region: CSVGGGAYEQYF. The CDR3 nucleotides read TGCAGCGTTGGCGGGGGGGCCTACGAGCAGTACTTC.

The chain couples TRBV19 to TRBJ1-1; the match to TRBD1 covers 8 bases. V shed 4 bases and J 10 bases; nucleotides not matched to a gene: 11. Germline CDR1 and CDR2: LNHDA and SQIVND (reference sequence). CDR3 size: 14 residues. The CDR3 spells CASSRIGQGRGAFF. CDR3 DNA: TGTGCCAGTAGTAGGATCGGACAGGGCCGGGGAGCTTTCTTT.

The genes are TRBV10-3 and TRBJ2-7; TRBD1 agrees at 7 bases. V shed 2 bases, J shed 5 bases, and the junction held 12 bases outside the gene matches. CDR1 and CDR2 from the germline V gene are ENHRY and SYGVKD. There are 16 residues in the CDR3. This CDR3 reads CAISEDRQGIWNEQYF. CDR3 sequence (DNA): TGTGCCATCAGTGAGGATAGACAGGGTATATGGAACGAGCAGTACTTC.

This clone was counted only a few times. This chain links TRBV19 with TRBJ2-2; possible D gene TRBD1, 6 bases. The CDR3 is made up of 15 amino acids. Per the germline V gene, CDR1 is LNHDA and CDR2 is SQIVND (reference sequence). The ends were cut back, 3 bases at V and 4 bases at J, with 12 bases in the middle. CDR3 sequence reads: CASSIKQGFTGELFF. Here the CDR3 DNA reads TGTGCCAGTAGTATTAAACAGGGATTCACCGGGGAGCTGTTTTTT.

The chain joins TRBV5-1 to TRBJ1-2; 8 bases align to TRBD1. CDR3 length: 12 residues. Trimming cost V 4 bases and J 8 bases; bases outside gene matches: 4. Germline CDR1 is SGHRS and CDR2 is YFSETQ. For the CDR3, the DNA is TGCGCCAGCAGCCGACAGGGGTACGGCTACACCTTC. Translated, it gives CASSRQGYGYTF.